This T cell receptor (beta chain) was documented in a study of shared clonotypes between healthy human individuals. Germline loops: CDR1 LNHDA, CDR2 SQIVND (reference sequence). V lost 3 bases to trimming and J lost 10 bases, with 21 bases between them. The CDR3 is 15 residues long. Profiled with immunoSEQ multiplex PCR; TCRdb holds only in-frame clones, not every one. The sample yields millions of clones, 85% to 95% seen once. The investigators split CD4+ cells into a CD45RA+ naive subset and a CD45RA-negative memory subset. The chain employs TRBV19 and TRBJ2-5, with a weak D call TRBD2 (6 bases). The clonotype originates from a man younger than 35 in good health. The sample taken for sequencing was naive CD4+ T cells sorted from blood. Described subset: CD45RA+ positively selected. CDR3: CASSMVGTSRLGQYF. Written as DNA, the CDR3 is TGTGCCAGTAGTATGGTCGGGACTTCCCGTCTAGGCCAGTACTTC. The variable domain in full, completed from reference TRBV19 and TRBJ2-5, reads DGGITQSPKYLFRKEGQNVTLSCEQNLNHDAMYWYRQDPGQGLRLIYYSQIVNDFQKGDIAEGYSVSREKKESFPLTVTSAQKNPTAFYLCASSMVGTSRLGQYFGPGTRLLVL.